The present T cell receptor beta chain was sequenced within a study of blood T cell repertoires in COVID-19. This CDR3 has 15 amino acids. The V end was cut by 6 bases, the J end by 2 bases, with 14 bases between. The germline CDR1 and CDR2 sequences are MNHEY and SVGAGI. In the source study's methods: Amplification of reference gene primers provided the estimated nucleated cell counts. Generated by immunoSEQ multiplex PCR, the TCRdb table keeps only in-frame clones and is missing some. For V, J and clone size, that table is used; D and trimming come from the DNA. The table includes some 300,000 clones, more than 75% detected once.

Sequenced material: PBMCs or T cells enriched from blood (not recorded which). The chain employs TRBV6-5 and TRBJ1-5, with a tentative D call TRBD1 (6 bases). This receptor was obtained from a woman in her 30s who had recovered from COVID-19. The CDR3 nucleotides are TGTGCCAGCAGGCAGTCGGGGGGCGGCAATCAGCCCCAGCATTTT. This encodes CASRQSGGGNQPQHF.